This T cell receptor beta chain stems from a study of beta chain features in type 1 diabetes. Findings and caveats of the study: Type 1 diabetes patients had moderately but significantly shorter TCRB CDR3s in all four CD4+ subsets.

This clone turned up a few times. What it recognizes is unknown. cDNA synthesis used the whole RNA isolate, giving expressed TCRB sequences. The table came from immunoSEQ multiplex PCR; TCRdb's copy has only in-frame clones and leaves some out. The table has 500,000 to 800,000 clones, around 12% seen once. There are 13 residues in the CDR3. V shed 6 bases and J 3 bases; nucleotides not matched to a gene: 8. Germline loops: CDR1 SQVTM, CDR2 ANQGSEA. The sequenced material came from naive CD4+ T cells from blood. The sequence was collected from a young man with type 1 diabetes. The chain has TRBV29-1 and TRBJ2-7; 7 bases are shared with TRBD1. This chain's CDR3 is CSVRDSLSYEQYF. The CDR3 DNA follows: TGCAGCGTAAGGGACAGCCTGAGCTACGAGCAGTACTTC.